The 18 T cell receptor beta chains presented below share a single source sample, sequenced in a study of human T cells and chemical hapten exposure. Indicated time point: pre-sensitization, week 0. The sample's treatment: therapeutic diphenylcyclopropenone sensitization with weekly scalp DPC. TCRdb re-analysed the RACE reads in MiXCR, keeping a single row per CDR3 protein. This repertoire shows 300,000 to 450,000 distinct CDR3 sequences, less than 6.5% found once; its top ten account for just over 2.5%. The specimen was whole blood, collected in connection with sensitization to the hapten diphenylcyclopropenone (DPC). The receptors stem from a woman aged 45-59 years with alopecia areata. Some clones in this sample may be carry-over from other donors' samples.

The chain employs TRBV7-9 and TRBJ2-6; a weak D match, TRBD1 (5 bases). The CDR3 runs 13 residues. The V gene's germline CDR1 is SEHNR and CDR2 FQNEAQ (reference sequence). Trimming shortened V by 5 bases and J by 13 bases, and 15 bases separated the two germline ends. CDR3 coding DNA: TGTGCCAGCAGCCAGGGCGGTTCCTCTGTCCTGACTTTC. Protein sequence: CASSQGGSSVLTF.

The rearrangement uses TRBV6-1 and TRBJ2-3; 8 nucleotides align to TRBD1. The CDR3 extends over 17 amino acids. V lost 4 bases, J lost 1 base, and 10 bases stayed unmatched. Germline CDR1 reads MNHNS; CDR2 reads SASEGT. CDR3 DNA: TGTGCCAGCAGTGGGTCAGGGGGCGGAGGCGGCACAGATACGCAGTATTTT. It encodes CASSGSGGGGGTDTQYF.

About this clonotype itself: It may be a read error: a sequence one base away is much more abundant. The CDR3 loop is CASSHGHGDYGYTF. In nucleotides, the CDR3 is TGTGCCAGCAGCCATGGACACGGTGACTATGGCTACACCTTC. V gene TRBV7-3 combines with J gene TRBJ1-2; TRBD1 is a possible D gene (5 bases). The V end was cut by 5 bases, the J end by 3 bases, with 13 bases between. Germline V gene data show CDR1 as SGHTA and CDR2 as FQGTGA. CDR3 length: 14 amino acids.

There are many counts of this clonotype. The chain links TRBV29-1 to TRBJ2-7; TRBD1 aligns across 8 bases. Germline V gene data show CDR1 as SQVTM and CDR2 as ANQGSEA. The J segment lost 9 bases and the V segment lost 5 bases, leaving 6 bases of the junction unmatched. CDR3 size: 11 residues. The CDR3 protein is CSVRTGRTQYF. In DNA form, the CDR3 reads TGCAGCGTTCGGACAGGGCGAACGCAGTACTTC.

This clonotype was counted ten times or more. The V and J genes are TRBV3-1 and TRBJ1-5; 7 bases line up with TRBD1. The CDR3 length is 17 residues. Germline V gene lookup returns CDR1 LGHDT and CDR2 YNNKEL (reference sequence). After removal of 0 bases from V and 0 bases from J, the junction contained 5 bases not matched to a gene. The CDR3 DNA reads TGTGCCAGCAGCCAAGATCCCAGGGGGTATAGCAATCAGCCCCAGCATTTT. This gives the protein CASSQDPRGYSNQPQHF.

The rearrangement uses TRBV9 and TRBJ2-1; no reliable D call. Trimming shortened V by 2 bases and J by 8 bases, and 8 bases separated the two germline ends. The germline CDR1 and CDR2 sequences are SGDLS and YYNGEE. This CDR3 region has 12 residues. This chain's CDR3 is CASSVNIDEQFF. DNA of the CDR3: TGTGCCAGCAGCGTGAATATCGATGAGCAGTTCTTC.

This chain uses TRBV12-3 or TRBV12-4 with TRBJ1-2, with D perhaps matching TRBD1 (5 bases). This CDR3 is built from 18 residues. V dropped 8 bases and J dropped 3 bases, with 28 bases sitting between them. CDR3 nucleotides: TGTGCCAGCTCCCTGGGGGGGAGGGCTTCGTCCTGGGACTATGGCTACACCTTC. This sequence encodes CASSLGGRASSWDYGYTF.

This sequence joins TRBV12-3 or TRBV12-4 and TRBJ1-2; TRBD1 agrees at 8 bases. CDR3 length: 15 amino acids. Germline trimming cut 5 bases from V and 10 bases from J; bases unmatched to any gene: 15. This CDR3 reads CASSATGQVAEDYTF. In DNA, the CDR3 is TGTGCCAGCAGTGCAACGGGACAGGTGGCCGAAGACTACACCTTC.

This clonotype has just a few counts. The chain has TRBV21-1 and TRBJ2-4. TRBV21-1 is a recognized pseudogene. CDR3 length: 9 residues. Here the CDR3 DNA reads TGTGCCAACCTTTGCTCTCAGTACTTC. Its translation is CANLCSQYF.

The chain has TRBV6-2 or TRBV6-3 and TRBJ2-1; D not resolved. Trimming stripped 2 bases from V and 3 bases from J, with 8 bases between. Germline V gives CDR1 MNHEY, CDR2 SVGEGT. CDR3 length equals 14 residues. CDR3 sequence reads: CASSYNTLYNEQFF. In DNA, the CDR3 is TGTGCCAGCAGTTACAACACCCTCTACAATGAGCAGTTCTTC.

The gene calls are TRBV28 and TRBJ2-2, with a weak D call TRBD2 (5 bases). This CDR3 has 14 amino acids. Trimming cost V 3 bases and J 5 bases, with 10 bases left between them. Looked up from germline, CDR1 is MDHEN and CDR2 is SYDVKM. CDR3 sequence reads: CASSFSGITGELFF. The CDR3, as DNA: TGTGCCAGCAGTTTTTCGGGGATAACCGGGGAGCTGTTTTTT.

This clonotype was seen ten or more times. V gene TRBV6-2 or TRBV6-3 combines with J gene TRBJ1-2; D possibly corresponds to TRBD1 (6 bases). V lost 7 bases and J 9 bases, leaving 18 bases between the germline ends. Germline V lookup: CDR1 MNHEY, CDR2 SVGEGT. The CDR3 loop spans 13 amino acids. For the CDR3, the DNA is TGTGCCAGCACTCGAGACAGGACTTCCCGCTACACCTTC. This gives the protein CASTRDRTSRYTF.

This clonotype has only a few counts. This chain links TRBV20-1 with TRBJ2-7; D unclear. Trimming pared 0 bases from V and 1 base from J, leaving 7 bases between. CDR1 DFQATT and CDR2 SNEGSKA come from the germline V gene (reference sequence). The length of the CDR3 is 13 residues. The CDR3 region is CSARESTSYEQYF. CDR3 bases: TGCAGTGCTAGAGAAAGTACATCCTACGAGCAGTACTTC.

This clonotype has only a few counts. This rearrangement joins TRBV2 to TRBJ1-2; D uncertain. Trimming stripped 10 bases from V and 4 bases from J, with 10 bases between. CDR3 size: 11 residues. Germline V gene sequence: CDR1 SNHLY, CDR2 FYNNEI. The CDR3 coding sequence is TGTGCCACCACCGACGGCTATGGCTACACCTTC. Translated: CATTDGYGYTF.

This clonotype was picked up a small number of times. The chain links TRBV7-9 to TRBJ2-5; 7 bases match TRBD1. CDR1 and CDR2 (germline): SEHNR, FQNEAQ (reference sequence). V dropped 5 bases and J dropped 5; count of bases not matched to a gene: 11. The CDR3 contains 15 residues. In DNA, the CDR3 is TGTGCCAGCAGCAGGTGGACAGGCGCCGGGGAGACCCAGTACTTC. It codes for CASSRWTGAGETQYF.

This clonotype has a count of ten or more. Here the CDR3 reads CATSDPGGAVVNEQFF. For the CDR3, the DNA is TGTGCCACCAGTGACCCAGGGGGCGCAGTGGTCAATGAGCAGTTCTTC. The chain links TRBV24-1 to TRBJ2-1; TRBD1 matches 8 bases. Germline CDR1 reads KGHDR; CDR2 reads SFDVKD. The V and J ends lost 4 bases and 6 bases, in that order; junction bases with no gene match: 10. The CDR3 is made up of 16 amino acids.

In this sample, this clonotype turned up a few times. An end of the junction does not agree with germline; a read error may underlie this. V usage is TRBV11-2 and J usage is TRBJ2-3, with TRBD2 matching 7 bases. The V gene's germline CDR1 is SGHAT and CDR2 FQNNGV. The CDR3 consists of 14 residues. The CDR3 DNA follows: TGTGCCAGCCGCTTGCGGGGGAACACAGATACGCAGTATTTT. Protein sequence: CASRLRGNTDTQYF.

This clonotype was seen only a few times. The V gene is TRBV5-6, the J gene TRBJ2-3; no reliable D call. The ends were cut back, 0 bases at V and 5 bases at J, with 13 bases in the middle. CDR1 and CDR2 from the germline V gene are SGHDT and YYEEEE. The CDR3 runs 15 residues. CDR3 loop: CASSLAVQKLDTQYF. The DNA of the CDR3 is TGTGCCAGCAGCTTGGCCGTCCAGAAATTAGATACGCAGTATTTT.